This paragraph covers one T cell receptor beta chain sequence. Its antigen is unknown. The entry originates in a study of T-cell memory formation after mild COVID-19. Across the whole study: Largely, TCR clusters stayed within a single donor.

The authors produced TCR alpha and TCR beta cDNA libraries with sample barcodes and UMIs by 5'RACE using constant-segment primers. TCRdb re-analysed the 5' RACE reads in MiXCR, keeping a single row per CDR3 protein. The profile shows some 40,000 distinct CDR3 sequences, more than 9% of them singletons. Study observations and caveats: That cross-reactive memory joined was suggested by some responding clones appearing in pre-infection memory. Confirmation was lacking for SARS-CoV-2 specificity of second-wave clones that peaked on day 37.

This sequence was found in an adult woman who had mild COVID-19 (a few samples of this study predate the infection). Cell type and time point are not known. Sequenced input: PBMCs or a T cell subset sorted from them (not recorded which).

CDR3: CASSHPSTDTQYF. In DNA, the CDR3 is TGCGCCAGCAGCCACCCTAGCACAGATACGCAGTATTTT. This chain uses TRBV5-1 with TRBJ2-3; D is ambiguous. Germline CDR1 SGHRS, CDR2 YFSETQ. V was pared by 4 bases and J by 0 bases, with 6 bases between. The CDR3 totals 13 residues.